The source of this T cell receptor (beta chain) is a study of T cell responses to AZD1222 COVID-19 vaccine. Findings and caveats of the study: The span of vaccine-associated CD4 TCRs extended across spike, with dominance at 160-218 and 743-854.

Comments on this clone: Its antigen is currently unknown.

Sequencing used immunoSEQ multiplex PCR; TCRdb keeps in-frame clones, though not all of them. The sample lists 130,000 or so clones; 80% to 90% were seen once. This CDR3 has 13 residues. CDR1 is SNHLY and CDR2 is FYNNEI in the germline V gene. V was pared by 7 bases and J by 8 bases, with 7 bases of the junction left unmatched. The sample was peripheral blood, taken on day 0 of AZD1222 vaccination. The source is an adult in good health. This chain links TRBV2 with TRBJ1-4; 7 positions agree with TRBD1. CDR3 region: CASNRDSGEKLFF. CDR3 bases: TGTGCCAGCAACCGGGACAGTGGGGAAAAACTGTTTTTT.